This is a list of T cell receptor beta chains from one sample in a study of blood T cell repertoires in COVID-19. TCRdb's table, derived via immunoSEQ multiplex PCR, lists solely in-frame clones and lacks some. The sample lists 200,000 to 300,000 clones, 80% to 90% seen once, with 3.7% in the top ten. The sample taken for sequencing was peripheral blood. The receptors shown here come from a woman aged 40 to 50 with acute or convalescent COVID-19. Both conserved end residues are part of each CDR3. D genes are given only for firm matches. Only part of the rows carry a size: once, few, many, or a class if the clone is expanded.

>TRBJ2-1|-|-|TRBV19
CASSMVQGPFNEQFF
TGTGCCAGTAGTATGGTTCAGGGCCCTTTCAATGAGCAGTTCTTC
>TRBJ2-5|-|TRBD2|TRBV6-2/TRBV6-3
CASSYRPSGGTAWETQYF
TGTGCCAGCAGTTATCGACCTAGCGGGGGGACCGCCTGGGAGACCCAGTACTTC
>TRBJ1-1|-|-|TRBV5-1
CASSLDGGAFF
TGCGCCAGCAGCTTGGACGGGGGAGCTTTCTTT
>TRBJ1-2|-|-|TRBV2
CASSELEGANYGYTF
TGTGCCAGCAGTGAACTGGAAGGAGCTAACTATGGCTACACCTTC
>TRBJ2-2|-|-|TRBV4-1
CASSQGVRGTGELFF
TGCGCCAGCAGCCAAGGGGTAAGGGGCACCGGGGAGCTGTTTTTT
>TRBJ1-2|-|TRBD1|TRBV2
CASSLTGDLDGYTF
TGTGCCAGCAGCTTAACAGGGGACTTAGATGGCTACACCTTC
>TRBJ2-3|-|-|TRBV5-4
CASSWRAERDTQYF
TGTGCCAGCAGCTGGCGGGCCGAGAGAGATACGCAGTATTTT
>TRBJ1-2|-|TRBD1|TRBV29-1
CSGQGAGVGYTF
TGCAGCGGTCAGGGGGCGGGGGTTGGCTACACCTTC
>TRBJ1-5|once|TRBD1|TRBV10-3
CAISEGSGGSNQPQHF
TGTGCCATCAGTGAGGGGTCAGGGGGTAGCAATCAGCCCCAGCATTTT
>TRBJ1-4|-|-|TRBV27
CASRRGEVEKLFF
TGTGCCAGCAGACGGGGGGAGGTTGAAAAACTGTTTTTT
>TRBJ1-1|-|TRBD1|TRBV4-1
CASSQGRDRGQANTEAFF
TGCGCCAGCAGCCAAGGTCGGGACAGGGGGCAAGCGAACACTGAAGCTTTCTTT
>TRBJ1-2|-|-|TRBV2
CATPAGGWIDGYTF
TGTGCCACCCCTGCGGGGGGGTGGATCGATGGCTACACCTTC
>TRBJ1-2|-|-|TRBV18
CASSLSEGGVSDGYTF
TGTGCCAGCTCACTCTCCGAAGGCGGGGTCTCGGATGGCTACACCTTC
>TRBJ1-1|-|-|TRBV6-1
CASSVRGSRPNTEAFF
TGTGCCAGCAGTGTAAGGGGGAGCAGGCCGAACACTGAAGCTTTCTTT
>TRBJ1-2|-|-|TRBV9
CASSGYRALGYGYTF
TGTGCCAGCAGCGGCTACAGAGCCCTTGGCTATGGCTACACCTTC
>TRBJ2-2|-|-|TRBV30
CAWRVFGTYTGELFF
TGTGCCTGGAGGGTTTTCGGGACTTACACCGGGGAGCTGTTTTTT
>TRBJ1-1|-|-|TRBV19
CASSIEGGQAFF
TGTGCCAGTAGTATAGAGGGGGGGCAGGCTTTCTTT
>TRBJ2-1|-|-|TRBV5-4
CASSPTGRNEQFF
TGTGCCAGCAGCCCTACAGGACGCAATGAGCAGTTCTTC
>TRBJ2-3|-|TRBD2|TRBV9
CASSPRRGSGATDTQYF
TGTGCCAGCAGCCCCCGCCGGGGAAGCGGGGCCACAGATACGCAGTATTTT
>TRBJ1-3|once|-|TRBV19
CASSLEVGNTIYF
TGTGCCAGTAGTCTGGAGGTTGGAAACACCATATATTTT
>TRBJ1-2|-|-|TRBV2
CASSEARRERDGYTF
TGTGCCAGCAGTGAAGCGCGGAGGGAAAGGGATGGCTACACCTTC
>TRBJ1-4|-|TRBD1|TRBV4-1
CASSLGQTNEKLFF
TGCGCCAGCAGCCTGGGACAGACAAATGAAAAACTGTTTTTT
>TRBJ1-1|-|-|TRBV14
CASSQNPYGVNTEAFF
TGTGCCAGCAGCCAAAATCCCTACGGGGTGAACACTGAAGCTTTCTTT
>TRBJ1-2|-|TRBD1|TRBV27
CASSLSGQVLFRYGYTF
TGTGCCAGCAGTTTATCGGGACAGGTACTATTTCGCTATGGCTACACCTTC
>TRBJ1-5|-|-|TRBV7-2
CASSHRYQPQHF
TGTGCCAGCAGCCACAGGTATCAGCCCCAGCATTTT
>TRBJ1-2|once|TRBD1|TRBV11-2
CASSSRTGGYYGYTF
TGTGCCAGCAGCTCACGGACAGGGGGCTACTATGGCTACACCTTC
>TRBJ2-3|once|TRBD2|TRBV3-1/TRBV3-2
CASRAGTSATDTQYF
TGTGCCAGCAGGGCCGGGACTAGCGCCACAGATACGCAGTATTTT
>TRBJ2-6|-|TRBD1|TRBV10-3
CAISRDRLSGANVLTF
TGTGCCATCAGCCGGGACAGACTCTCTGGGGCCAACGTCCTGACTTTC
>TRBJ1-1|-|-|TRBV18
CASSPYGKTGFTEAFF
TGTGCCAGCTCCCCATACGGGAAGACAGGCTTCACTGAAGCTTTCTTT
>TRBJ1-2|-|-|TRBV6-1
CASSETRAYGYTF
TGTGCCAGCAGTGAAACCAGGGCCTATGGCTACACCTTC
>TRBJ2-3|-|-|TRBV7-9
CASSVTSTDTQYF
TGTGCCAGCAGCGTAACTAGCACAGATACGCAGTATTTT
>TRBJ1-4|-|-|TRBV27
CASSNGRTDEKLFF
TGTGCCAGCAGTAACGGCCGGACAGATGAAAAACTGTTTTTT
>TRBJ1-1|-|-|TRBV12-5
CASGLDRASNTEAFF
TGTGCTAGTGGTTTGGACAGGGCAAGTAACACTGAAGCTTTCTTT
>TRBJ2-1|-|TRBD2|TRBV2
CASSLREGEQFF
TGTGCCAGCAGTTTAAGGGAGGGTGAGCAGTTCTTC
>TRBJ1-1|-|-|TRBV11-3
CASSLGQFAEAFF
TGTGCCAGCAGCTTAGGGCAATTCGCTGAAGCTTTCTTT
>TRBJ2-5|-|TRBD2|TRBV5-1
CATGTSGEGETQYF
TGCGCCACCGGGACTAGCGGGGAGGGTGAGACCCAGTACTTC
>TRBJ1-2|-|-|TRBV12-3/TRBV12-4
CASSLHGYTF
TGTGCCAGCAGTCTACATGGCTACACCTTC
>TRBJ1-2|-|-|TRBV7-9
CASSLARNQGNYGYTF
TGTGCCAGCAGCTTAGCGCGGAACCAGGGGAACTATGGCTACACCTTC
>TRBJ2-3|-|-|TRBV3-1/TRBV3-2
CASSPNTGAGDTQYF
TGTGCCAGCAGCCCTAATACAGGGGCGGGGGATACGCAGTATTTT
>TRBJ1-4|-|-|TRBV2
CASRSAGEKLFF
TGTGCCAGCAGGAGCGCTGGGGAAAAACTGTTTTTT
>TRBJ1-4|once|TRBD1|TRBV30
CAWSSGTGGEKLFF
TGTGCCTGGAGTAGTGGGACAGGGGGTGAAAAACTGTTTTTT
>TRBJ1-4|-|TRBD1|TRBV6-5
CASSYRGFDEKLFF
TGTGCCAGCAGCTACAGGGGTTTCGATGAAAAACTGTTTTTT
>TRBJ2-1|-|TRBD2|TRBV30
CAWSIGAGTYNEQFF
TGTGCCTGGAGTATTGGAGCGGGGACTTACAATGAGCAGTTCTTC
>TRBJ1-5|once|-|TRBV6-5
CASSPGGYSNQPQHF
TGTGCCAGCAGTCCGGGAGGGTATAGCAATCAGCCCCAGCATTTT
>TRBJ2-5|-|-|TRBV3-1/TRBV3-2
CASSPQGGGESQETQYF
TGTGCCAGCAGCCCCCAAGGGGGTGGGGAATCCCAAGAGACCCAGTACTTC
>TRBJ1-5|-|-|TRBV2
CASSARGRYQPQHF
TGTGCCAGCAGCGCCCGGGGGAGGTATCAGCCCCAGCATTTT
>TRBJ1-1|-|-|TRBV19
CASSILDRGYTEAFF
TGTGCCAGTAGTATTCTCGACCGGGGGTACACTGAAGCTTTCTTT
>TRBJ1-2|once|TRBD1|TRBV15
CATSKGGASYGYTF
TGTGCCACCAGCAAAGGGGGCGCGTCTTATGGCTACACCTTC